The source of this T cell receptor beta chain is a study of T-cell memory formation after mild COVID-19 (dated by TCRdb to 2020 to 2022). Regarding the research as a whole: TCR sequence clusters from the two donors were found to be largely donor specific. In two donors, T-cell clones that expanded and contracted after mild COVID-19 were followed by sequencing TCRalpha and TCRbeta repertoires longitudinally. Two young, previously healthy adult volunteers made up the cohort, one male and one female. What the work shows at the level of the full study, not this receptor alone: Some responding clones were detected in pre-infection memory, suggesting pre-existing cross-reactive memory T cells joined the SARS-CoV-2 response. Clones contracting from day 15 to 85 had balanced CD4/CD8 phenotypes, while a second wave expanding from day 15 to 37 was biased towards CD4+. Contracting CD4+ clones were found mainly in CM and EM memory subsets, while CD8+ clones were enriched in EMRA. SARS-CoV-2 specificity was not confirmed for the second-wave clones peaking on day 37. Only two mild cases were covered in the study, and larger cohorts including severe cases with pre-infection samples were considered necessary.

PBMCs were isolated by Ficoll-Paque density gradient centrifugation. As regards this clonotype: This receptor's antigen is unknown. No base quality information exists; no much larger clone differs at one position.

TCRdb names Illumina NovaSeq 6000 as the instrument used. Using 5'RACE with constant-segment primers, TCRalpha and TCRbeta cDNA libraries were constructed, with sample barcodes and unique molecular identifiers added in the process. RNA was extracted from every sample with Trizol reagent. Library amplification was performed in two PCR steps, and a second sample barcode and Illumina TruSeq adapters were introduced in the second step. Libraries were sequenced on an Illumina NovaSeq with 2 x 150 bp paired-end reads. The authors' analysis ran thus. The reads were demultiplexed and collapsed into UMI-guided consensus sequences using migec v1.2.7. With mixcr v2.1.11, UMI consensuses were aligned to TRA and TRB V and J templates and assembled into clonotypes. Clonotypes were classified as expanded or contracted when called significant by both edgeR and NoisET, with noise models trained on biological replicates. For edgeR calls, a false discovery rate-adjusted p below 0.01 and a log2 fold-change threshold of 1 were applied. As an exploratory analysis of dynamics, max-normalized trajectories of the 1000 most abundant clonotypes were examined by PCA with hierarchical clustering. The CD4 or CD8 phenotype of responding clones was assigned using the separately sequenced CD4+ and CD8+ repertoires. The public reads were reanalyzed by TCRdb: fastp trimming at Q25, MiXCR alignment, in-frame beta chains only. Each CDR3 protein gets just one entry, which takes the most common genes and DNA from the rows behind it. TCRdb's processing, not the authors', yielded these V and J calls. The table for this sample lists 500,000 to 550,000 distinct CDR3 sequences; about a fifth of them were counted only once. The top ten clonotypes cover around 12% of the sample.

The CDR3 covers 14 residues, taking in both the cysteine and the phenylalanine. The CDR3 DNA has 42 bases and is translated from base 1. The germline V gene gives CDR1 as MNHEY and CDR2 as SVGAGI. After removal of 8 bases from V and 7 bases from J, the junction retains 6 bases not matched to a gene. This TCR derives from an adult woman who had mild COVID-19 (a few samples of this study predate the infection). The sample titles of this study are shuffled in the database, so cell type and time point are left out; the donor was told from shared clones. The chain is assembled from TRBV6-5 and TRBJ2-2; 11 bases in the junction line up with TRBD1. The sequenced sample consisted of PBMCs or a T cell subset sorted from them (not recorded which). The CDR3 region reads CASGQGAVLGELFF. At the DNA level, the sequence is TGTGCCAGCGGACAGGGGGCCGTACTCGGGGAGCTGTTTTTT.